Sequencing of this T cell receptor (beta chain) was carried out in a study of neurological immune-mediated disorders. This clonotype was counted a few times. Its antigen is unknown. TCRdb ran MiXCR on the 5' RACE reads and lists one entry per CDR3 protein. The sample lists approximately 100,000 distinct CDR3 sequences, roughly 4% seen once, with approximately 5.9% in the top ten. The study, taken as a whole, reports: Multiple sclerosis, the disease with the least TCR clonal expansion, fell below healthy controls, whereas HTLV-1-associated myelopathy showed the most. Subjects shared no identical expanded-clone CDR3 amino acid sequences, suggesting private TCR-beta repertoires in all groups.

The CDR3 has 13 amino acids. The germline V gene encodes CDR1 LGHDT and CDR2 YNNKEL (reference sequence). The ends were cut back, 0 bases at V and 7 bases at J, with 10 bases in the middle. The sample was PBMCs. The chain carries TRBV3-1 and TRBJ2-7; weak D call: TRBD2 (6 bases). The clonotype comes from a young woman with multiple sclerosis. The CDR3 DNA is TGTGCCAGCAGCCAAGACTTTGCGGGGGAGCAGTACTTC. Translating it yields CASSQDFAGEQYF.